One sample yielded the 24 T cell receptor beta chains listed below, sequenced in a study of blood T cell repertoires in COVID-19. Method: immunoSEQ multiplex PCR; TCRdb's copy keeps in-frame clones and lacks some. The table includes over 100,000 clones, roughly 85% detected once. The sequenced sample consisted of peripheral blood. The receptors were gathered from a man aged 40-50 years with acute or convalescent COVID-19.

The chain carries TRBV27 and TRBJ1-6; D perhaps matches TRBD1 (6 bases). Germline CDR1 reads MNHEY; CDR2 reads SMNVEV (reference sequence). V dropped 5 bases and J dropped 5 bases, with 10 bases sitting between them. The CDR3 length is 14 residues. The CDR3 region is CASSRGFDNSPLHF. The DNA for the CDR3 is TGTGCCAGCAGTAGGGGGTTCGATAATTCACCCCTCCACTTT.

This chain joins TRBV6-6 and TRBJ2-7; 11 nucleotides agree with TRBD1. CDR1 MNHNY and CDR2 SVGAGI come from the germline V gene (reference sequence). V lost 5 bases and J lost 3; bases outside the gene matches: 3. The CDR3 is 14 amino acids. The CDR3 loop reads CASSLGQGVYEQYF. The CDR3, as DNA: TGTGCCAGCAGTCTGGGACAGGGGGTCTACGAGCAGTACTTC.

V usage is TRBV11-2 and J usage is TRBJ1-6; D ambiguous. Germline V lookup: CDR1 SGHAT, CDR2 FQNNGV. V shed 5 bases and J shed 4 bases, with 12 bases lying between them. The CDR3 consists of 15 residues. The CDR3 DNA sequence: TGTGCCAGCAGCAGACATGACGGATATAATTCACCCCTCCACTTT. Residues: CASSRHDGYNSPLHF.

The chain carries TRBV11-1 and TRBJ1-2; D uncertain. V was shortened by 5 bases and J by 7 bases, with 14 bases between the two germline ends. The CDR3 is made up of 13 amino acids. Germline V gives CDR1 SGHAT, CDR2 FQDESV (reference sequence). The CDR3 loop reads CASSHSVNRGYTF. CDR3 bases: TGTGCCAGCAGCCATTCGGTTAACCGTGGCTACACCTTC.

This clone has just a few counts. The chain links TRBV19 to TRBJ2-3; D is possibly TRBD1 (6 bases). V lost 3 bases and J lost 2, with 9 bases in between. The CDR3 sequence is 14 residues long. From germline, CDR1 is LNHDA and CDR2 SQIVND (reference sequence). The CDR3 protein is CASSIQGPTDTQYF. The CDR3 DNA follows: TGTGCCAGTAGTATTCAGGGGCCCACAGATACGCAGTATTTT.

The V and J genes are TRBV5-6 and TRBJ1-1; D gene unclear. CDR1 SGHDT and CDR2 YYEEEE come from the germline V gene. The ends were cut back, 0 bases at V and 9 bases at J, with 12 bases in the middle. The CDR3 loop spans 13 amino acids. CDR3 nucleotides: TGTGCCAGCAGCTTGGTGACCCGAGGTAAAGCTTTCTTT. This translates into CASSLVTRGKAFF.

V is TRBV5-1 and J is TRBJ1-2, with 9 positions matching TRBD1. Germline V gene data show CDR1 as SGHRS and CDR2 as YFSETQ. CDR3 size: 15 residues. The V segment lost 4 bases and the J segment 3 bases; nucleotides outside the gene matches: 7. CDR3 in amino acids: CASSEGQGVDYGYTF. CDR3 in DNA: TGCGCCAGCAGCGAGGGACAGGGTGTCGACTATGGCTACACCTTC. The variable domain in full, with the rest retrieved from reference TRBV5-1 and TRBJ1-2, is KAGVTQTPRYLIKTRGQQVTLSCSPISGHRSVSWYQQTPGQGLQFLFEYFSETQRNKGNFPGRFSGRQFSNSRSEMNVSTLELGDSALYLCASSEGQGVDYGYTFGSGTRLTVV.

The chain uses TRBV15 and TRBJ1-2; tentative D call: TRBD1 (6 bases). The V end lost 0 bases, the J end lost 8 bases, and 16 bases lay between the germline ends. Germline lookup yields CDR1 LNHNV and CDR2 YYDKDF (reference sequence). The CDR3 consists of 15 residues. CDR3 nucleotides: TGTGCCACCAGCAGAGATGGTAGGGGGTTGCGAGGCTACACCTTC. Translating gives CATSRDGRGLRGYTF.

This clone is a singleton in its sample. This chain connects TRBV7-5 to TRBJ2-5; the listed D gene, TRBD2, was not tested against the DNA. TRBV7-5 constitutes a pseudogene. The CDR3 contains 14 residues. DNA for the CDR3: TGTGCCAGAAGATTAGCGGGAGAACAAGAGACCCAGTACTTC. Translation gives CARRLAGEQETQYF.

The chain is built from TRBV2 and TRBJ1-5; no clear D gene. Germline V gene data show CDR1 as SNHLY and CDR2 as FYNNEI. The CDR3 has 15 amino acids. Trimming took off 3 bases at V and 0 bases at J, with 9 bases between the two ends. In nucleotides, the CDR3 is TGTGCCAGCAGTGATGGAGTTAATAGCAATCAGCCCCAGCATTTT. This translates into CASSDGVNSNQPQHF.

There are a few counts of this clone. The DNA for the CDR3 is TGTGCCAGCAGCCTAGGGGGTATAGAAGAAAAACTGTTTTTT. Amino acid sequence: CASSLGGIEEKLFF. This chain connects TRBV5-6 to TRBJ1-4; tentative D call: TRBD1 (6 bases). The CDR3 totals 14 residues. CDR1 and CDR2 (germline): SGHDT, YYEEEE. Trimming shortened V by 4 bases and J by 8 bases, and 15 bases separated the two germline ends.

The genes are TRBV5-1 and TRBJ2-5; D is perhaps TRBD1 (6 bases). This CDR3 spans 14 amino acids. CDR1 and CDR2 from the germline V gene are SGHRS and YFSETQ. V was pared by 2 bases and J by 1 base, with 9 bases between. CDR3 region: CASSLQGLQETQYF. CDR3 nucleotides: TGCGCCAGCAGCTTACAGGGCCTCCAAGAGACCCAGTACTTC.

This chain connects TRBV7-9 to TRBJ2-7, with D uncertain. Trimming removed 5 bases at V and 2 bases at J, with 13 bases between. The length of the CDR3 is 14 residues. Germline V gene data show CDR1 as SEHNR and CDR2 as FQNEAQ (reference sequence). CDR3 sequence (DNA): TGTGCCAGCAGCCCTCTTGCGCAACCCTACGAGCAGTACTTC. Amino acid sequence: CASSPLAQPYEQYF.

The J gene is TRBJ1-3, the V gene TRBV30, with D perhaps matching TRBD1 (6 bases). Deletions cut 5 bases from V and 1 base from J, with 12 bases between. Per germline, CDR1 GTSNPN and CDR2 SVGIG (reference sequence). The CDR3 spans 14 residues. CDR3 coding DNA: TGTGCCTGGCGGCAGGGGTATTCTGGAAACACCATATATTTT. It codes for CAWRQGYSGNTIYF.

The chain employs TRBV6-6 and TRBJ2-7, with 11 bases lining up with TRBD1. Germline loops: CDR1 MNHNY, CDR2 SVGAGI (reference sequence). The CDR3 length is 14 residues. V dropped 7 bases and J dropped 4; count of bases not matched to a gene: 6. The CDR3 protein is CASTGQGAIYEQYF. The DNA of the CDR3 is TGTGCCAGCACCGGACAGGGGGCAATTTACGAGCAGTACTTC.

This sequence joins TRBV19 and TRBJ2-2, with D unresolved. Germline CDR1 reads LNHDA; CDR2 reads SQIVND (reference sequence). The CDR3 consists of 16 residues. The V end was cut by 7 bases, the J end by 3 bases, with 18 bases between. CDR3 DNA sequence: TGTGCCAGTAAACCCCTAGTCCCAGAGGACACCGGGGAGCTGTTTTTT. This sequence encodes CASKPLVPEDTGELFF. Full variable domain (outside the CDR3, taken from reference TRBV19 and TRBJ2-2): DGGITQSPKYLFRKEGQNVTLSCEQNLNHDAMYWYRQDPGQGLRLIYYSQIVNDFQKGDIAEGYSVSREKKESFPLTVTSAQKNPTAFYLCASKPLVPEDTGELFFGEGSRLTVL.

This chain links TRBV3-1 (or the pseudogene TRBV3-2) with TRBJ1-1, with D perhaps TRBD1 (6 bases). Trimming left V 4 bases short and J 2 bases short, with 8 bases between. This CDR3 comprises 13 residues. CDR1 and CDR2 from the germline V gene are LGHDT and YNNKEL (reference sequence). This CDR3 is CASSRTANTEAFF. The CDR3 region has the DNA TGTGCCAGCAGCCGGACAGCCAACACTGAAGCTTTCTTT.

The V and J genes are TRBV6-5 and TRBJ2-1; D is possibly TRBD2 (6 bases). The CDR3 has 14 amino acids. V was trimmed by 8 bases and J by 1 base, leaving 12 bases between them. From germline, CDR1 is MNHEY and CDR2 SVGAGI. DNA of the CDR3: TGTGCCAGCGGTCGGGGAGGATCCTACAATGAGCAGTTCTTC. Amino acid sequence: CASGRGGSYNEQFF.

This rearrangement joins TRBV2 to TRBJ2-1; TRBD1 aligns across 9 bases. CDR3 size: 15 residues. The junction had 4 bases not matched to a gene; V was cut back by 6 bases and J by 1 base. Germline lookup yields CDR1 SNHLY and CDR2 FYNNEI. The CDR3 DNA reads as TGTGCCAGCAGAGCGGGACAGGGTTCCTACAATGAGCAGTTCTTC. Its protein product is CASRAGQGSYNEQFF.

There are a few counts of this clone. The DNA of the CDR3 is TGTGCCAGCACCTCGGAGGGACCGGCCTCTGGAAACACCATATATTTT. Protein sequence: CASTSEGPASGNTIYF. The genes are TRBV2 and TRBJ1-3; possible D gene TRBD1, 5 bases. Trimming took off 7 bases at V and 0 bases at J, with 16 bases between the two ends. CDR3 length: 16 residues. Germline CDR1 and CDR2: SNHLY and FYNNEI.

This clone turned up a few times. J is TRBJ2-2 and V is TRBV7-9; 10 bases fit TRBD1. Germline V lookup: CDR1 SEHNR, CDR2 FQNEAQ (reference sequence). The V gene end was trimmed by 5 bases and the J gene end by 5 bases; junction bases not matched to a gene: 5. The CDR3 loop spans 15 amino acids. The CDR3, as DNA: TGTGCCAGCAGCAGTGACAGGGGGCCGACCGGGGAGCTGTTTTTT. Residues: CASSSDRGPTGELFF.

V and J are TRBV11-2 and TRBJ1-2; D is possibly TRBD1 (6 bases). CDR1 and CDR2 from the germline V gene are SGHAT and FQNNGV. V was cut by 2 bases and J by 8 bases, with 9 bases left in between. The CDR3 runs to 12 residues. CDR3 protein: CASSLSGGGYTF. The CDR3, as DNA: TGTGCCAGCAGCTTATCGGGGGGCGGCTACACCTTC.

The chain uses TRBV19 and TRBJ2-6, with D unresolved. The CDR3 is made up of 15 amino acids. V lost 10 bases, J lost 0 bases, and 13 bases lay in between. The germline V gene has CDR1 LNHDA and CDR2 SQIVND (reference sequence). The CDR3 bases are TGTGCCACCGGAGCACCCAGCTCTGGGGCCAACGTCCTGACTTTC. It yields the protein CATGAPSSGANVLTF.

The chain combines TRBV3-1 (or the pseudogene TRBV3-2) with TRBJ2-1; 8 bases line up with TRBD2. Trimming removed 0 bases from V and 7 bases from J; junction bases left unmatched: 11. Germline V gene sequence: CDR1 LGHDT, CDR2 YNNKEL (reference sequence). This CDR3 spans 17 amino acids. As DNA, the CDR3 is TGTGCCAGCAGCCAAGATCCCCCAGCGGGAGTAGAAAATGAGCAGTTCTTC. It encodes CASSQDPPAGVENEQFF.